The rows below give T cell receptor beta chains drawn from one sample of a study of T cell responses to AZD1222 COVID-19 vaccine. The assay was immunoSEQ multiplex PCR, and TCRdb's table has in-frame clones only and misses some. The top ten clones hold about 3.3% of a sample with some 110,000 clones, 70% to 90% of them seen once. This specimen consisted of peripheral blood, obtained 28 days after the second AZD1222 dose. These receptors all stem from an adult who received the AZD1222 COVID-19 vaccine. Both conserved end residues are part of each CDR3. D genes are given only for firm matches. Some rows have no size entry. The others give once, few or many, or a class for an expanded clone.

CASSLQGTVRQPQHF TGTGCCAGCAGTTTACAGGGGACCGTTCGTCAGCCCCAGCATTTT TRBD1 TRBJ1-5 . TRBV6-2/TRBV6-3
CATSLALGAVREQFF TGTGCCACCTCACTGGCCCTGGGAGCGGTTCGTGAGCAGTTCTTC . TRBJ2-1 . TRBV24-1
CASRTTNEKLFF TGTGCCAGCAGAACAACTAATGAAAAACTGTTTTTT . TRBJ1-4 few TRBV2
CASSLGAEQYF TGTGCCAGCAGCTTAGGAGCGGAGCAGTACTTC . TRBJ2-7 . TRBV7-2
CATSPRGVAGTEAFF TGTGCCACCAGCCCCCGGGGGGTAGCGGGGACTGAAGCTTTCTTT . TRBJ1-1 . TRBV15
CSVAPAGKVYGYTF TGCAGCGTCGCCCCTGCGGGTAAGGTCTATGGCTACACCTTC . TRBJ1-2 . TRBV29-1
CASSLGFGQYPDTQYF TGTGCCAGCAGCTTAGGGTTCGGACAATACCCAGATACGCAGTATTTT . TRBJ2-3 once TRBV11-2
CASSQESRGGPYNEQFF TGCGCCAGCAGCCAAGAAAGTAGGGGGGGGCCCTACAATGAGCAGTTCTTC . TRBJ2-1 medium-sized TRBV4-1
CASSLKQGRGNTIYF TGTGCCAGCAGCTTGAAACAGGGTAGAGGAAACACCATATATTTT . TRBJ1-3 . TRBV11-2
CASSYLGAAAGTPDTQYF TGTGCCAGCAGCTACCTGGGGGCGGCGGCGGGGACCCCAGATACGCAGTATTTT . TRBJ2-3 . TRBV7-2
CASSPRGRGGYTF TGTGCCAGCAGTCCGAGAGGGAGGGGAGGCTACACCTTC . TRBJ1-2 . TRBV28
CASSLEPGGGIYGYTF TGTGCCAGCAGCTTAGAGCCAGGGGGTGGTATCTATGGCTACACCTTC TRBD1 TRBJ1-2 once TRBV11-2
CASSPSGSGNTIYF TGTGCCAGCAGCCCTTCCGGCTCTGGAAACACCATATATTTT . TRBJ1-3 . TRBV7-2
CSASGQPVGYTEAFF TGCAGTGCTAGTGGGCAACCCGTGGGGTACACTGAAGCTTTCTTT . TRBJ1-1 . TRBV20-1
CSVAPTLAGVETQYF TGCAGCGTTGCCCCAACCCTAGCGGGAGTAGAGACCCAGTACTTC TRBD2 TRBJ2-5 . TRBV29-1
CASGPYGYGYTF TGTGCCTCGGGACCCTATGGCTATGGCTACACCTTC . TRBJ1-2 . TRBV30
CASGLSPSYEQYF TGCGCCAGCGGACTGAGTCCCTCCTACGAGCAGTACTTC . TRBJ2-7 . TRBV5-1
CAWNRDQETQYF TGTGCCTGGAACAGGGACCAAGAGACCCAGTACTTC . TRBJ2-5 once TRBV30
CASSPTSGRISGEQFF TGTGCCAGCAGCCCCACTAGCGGGAGAATTTCTGGGGAGCAGTTCTTC TRBD2 TRBJ2-1 . TRBV7-2
CASSEGGPAGGYTF TGTGCCAGCAGTGAAGGGGGGCCAGCGGGTGGCTACACCTTC . TRBJ1-2 once TRBV2